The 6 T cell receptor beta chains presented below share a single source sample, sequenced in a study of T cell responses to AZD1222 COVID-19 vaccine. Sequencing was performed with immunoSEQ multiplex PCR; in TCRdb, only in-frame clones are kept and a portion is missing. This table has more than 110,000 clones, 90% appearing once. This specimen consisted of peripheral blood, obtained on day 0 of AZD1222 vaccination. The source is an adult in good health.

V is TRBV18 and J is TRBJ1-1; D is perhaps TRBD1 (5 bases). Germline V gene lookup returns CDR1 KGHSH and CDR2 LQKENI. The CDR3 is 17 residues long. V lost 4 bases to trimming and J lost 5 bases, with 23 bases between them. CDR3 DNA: TGTGCCAGCTCACTAACCGGGACCGCCTCCGGGCGGACTGAAGCTTTCTTT. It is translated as CASSLTGTASGRTEAFF.

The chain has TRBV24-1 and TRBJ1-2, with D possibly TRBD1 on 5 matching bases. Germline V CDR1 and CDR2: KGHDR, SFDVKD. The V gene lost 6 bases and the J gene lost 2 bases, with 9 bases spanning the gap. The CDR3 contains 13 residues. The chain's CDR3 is CATSPQANYGYTF. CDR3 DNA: TGTGCCACCAGTCCACAGGCAAACTATGGCTACACCTTC.

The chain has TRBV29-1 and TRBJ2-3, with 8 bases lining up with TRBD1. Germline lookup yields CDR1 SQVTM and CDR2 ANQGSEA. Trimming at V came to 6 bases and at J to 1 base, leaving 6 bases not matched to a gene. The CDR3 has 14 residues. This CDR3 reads CSVKPRGRTDTQYF. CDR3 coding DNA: TGCAGCGTCAAGCCCAGGGGGCGCACAGATACGCAGTATTTT.

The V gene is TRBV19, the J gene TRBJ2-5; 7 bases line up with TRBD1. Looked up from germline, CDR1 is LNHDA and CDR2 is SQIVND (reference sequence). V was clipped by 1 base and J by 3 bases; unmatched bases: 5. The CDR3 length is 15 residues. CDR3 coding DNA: TGTGCCAGTAGTATAGTCGGCACAGGGGAAGAGACCCAGTACTTC. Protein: CASSIVGTGEETQYF.

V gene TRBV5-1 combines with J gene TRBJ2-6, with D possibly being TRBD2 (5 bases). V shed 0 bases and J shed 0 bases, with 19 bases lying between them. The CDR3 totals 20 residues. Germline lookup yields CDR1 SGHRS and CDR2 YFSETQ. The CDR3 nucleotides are TGCGCCAGCAGCTTGGGGAGAGGAGGCGGTCGAAGCTCTGGGGCCAACGTCCTGACTTTC. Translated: CASSLGRGGGRSSGANVLTF.

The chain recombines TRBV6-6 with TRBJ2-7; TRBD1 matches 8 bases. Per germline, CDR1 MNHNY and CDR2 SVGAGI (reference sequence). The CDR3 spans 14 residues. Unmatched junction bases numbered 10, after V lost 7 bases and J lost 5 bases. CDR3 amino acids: CASILEQGGHEQYF. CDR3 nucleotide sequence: TGTGCCAGCATATTGGAACAGGGGGGCCACGAGCAGTACTTC.